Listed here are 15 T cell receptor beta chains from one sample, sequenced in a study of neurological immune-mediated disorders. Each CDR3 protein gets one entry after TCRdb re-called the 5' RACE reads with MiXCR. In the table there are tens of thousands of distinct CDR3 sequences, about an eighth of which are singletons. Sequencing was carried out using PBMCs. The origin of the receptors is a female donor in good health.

CDR3 DNA sequence: TGTGCCAGCAGTGAAACCAGCGGGAGGGCCGGCGAGCAGTACTTC. This translates into CASSETSGRAGEQYF. V and J are TRBV2 and TRBJ2-7; 10 bases match TRBD2. The germline V gene encodes CDR1 SNHLY and CDR2 FYNNEI. The CDR3 is 15 residues long. The J segment lost 6 bases and the V segment lost 2 bases, leaving 7 bases of the junction unmatched.

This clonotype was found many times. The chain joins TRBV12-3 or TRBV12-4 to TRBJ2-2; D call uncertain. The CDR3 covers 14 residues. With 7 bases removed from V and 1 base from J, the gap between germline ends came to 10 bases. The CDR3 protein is CASTGSLNTGELFF. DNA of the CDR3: TGTGCCAGCACTGGGTCTTTGAACACCGGGGAGCTGTTTTTT.

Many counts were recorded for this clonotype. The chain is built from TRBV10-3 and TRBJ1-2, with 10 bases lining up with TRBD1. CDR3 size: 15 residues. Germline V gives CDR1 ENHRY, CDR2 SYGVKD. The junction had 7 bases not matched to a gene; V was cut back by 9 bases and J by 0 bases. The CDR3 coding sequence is TGTGCCATTAACTCCGGGACAGGGGCTAACTATGGCTACACCTTC. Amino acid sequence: CAINSGTGANYGYTF.

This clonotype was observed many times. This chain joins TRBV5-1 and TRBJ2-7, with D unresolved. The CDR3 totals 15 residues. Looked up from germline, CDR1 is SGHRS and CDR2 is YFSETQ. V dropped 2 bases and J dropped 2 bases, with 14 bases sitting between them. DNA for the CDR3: TGCGCCAGCAGCTTCTCCGGCGACGGAGCCTACGAGCAGTACTTC. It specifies CASSFSGDGAYEQYF.

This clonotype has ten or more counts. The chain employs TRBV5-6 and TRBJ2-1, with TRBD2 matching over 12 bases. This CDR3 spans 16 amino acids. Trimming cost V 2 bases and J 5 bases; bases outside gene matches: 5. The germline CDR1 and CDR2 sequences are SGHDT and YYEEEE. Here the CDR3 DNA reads TGTGCCAGCAGCTTTGGGACTAGCGGGTACCACAATGAGCAGTTCTTC. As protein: CASSFGTSGYHNEQFF.

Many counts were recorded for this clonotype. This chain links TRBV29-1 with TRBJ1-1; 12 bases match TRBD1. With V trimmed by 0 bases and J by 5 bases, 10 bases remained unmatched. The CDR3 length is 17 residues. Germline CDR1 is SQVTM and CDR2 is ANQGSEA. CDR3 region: CSVEDARRDRGLTEAFF. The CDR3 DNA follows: TGCAGCGTTGAAGATGCGCGTCGGGACAGGGGGCTGACTGAAGCTTTCTTT.

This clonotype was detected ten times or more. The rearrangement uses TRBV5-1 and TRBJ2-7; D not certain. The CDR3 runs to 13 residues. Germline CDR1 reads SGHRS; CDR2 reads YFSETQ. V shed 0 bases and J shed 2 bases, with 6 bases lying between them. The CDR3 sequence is CASSLAGTYEQYF. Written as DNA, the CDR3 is TGCGCCAGCAGCTTGGCCGGCACCTACGAGCAGTACTTC.

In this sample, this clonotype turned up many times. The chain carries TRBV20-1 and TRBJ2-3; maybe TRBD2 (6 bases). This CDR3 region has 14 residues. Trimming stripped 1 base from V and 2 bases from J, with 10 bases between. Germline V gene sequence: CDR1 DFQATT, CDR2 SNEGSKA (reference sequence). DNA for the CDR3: TGCAGTGCTAGAGCCGTAGCGGACACAGATACGCAGTATTTT. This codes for CSARAVADTDTQYF.

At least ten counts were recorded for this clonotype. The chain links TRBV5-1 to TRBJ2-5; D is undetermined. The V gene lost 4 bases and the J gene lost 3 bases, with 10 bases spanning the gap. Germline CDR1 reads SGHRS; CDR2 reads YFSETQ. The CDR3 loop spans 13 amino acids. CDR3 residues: CASSATPKETQYF. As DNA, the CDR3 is TGCGCCAGCAGCGCGACACCTAAAGAGACCCAGTACTTC.

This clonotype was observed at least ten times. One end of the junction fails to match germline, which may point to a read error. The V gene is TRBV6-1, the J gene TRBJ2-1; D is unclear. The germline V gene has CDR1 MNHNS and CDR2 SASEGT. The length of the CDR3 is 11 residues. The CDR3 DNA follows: TGTGCCAGCAGAGAAGAAGCTGAGCAGTTCTTC. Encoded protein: CASREEAEQFF.

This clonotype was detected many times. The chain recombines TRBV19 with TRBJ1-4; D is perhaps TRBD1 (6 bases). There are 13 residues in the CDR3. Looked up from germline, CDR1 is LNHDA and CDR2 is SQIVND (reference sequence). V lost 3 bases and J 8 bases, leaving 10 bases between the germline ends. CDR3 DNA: TGTGCCAGTAGTATCGGGAGGGGGGAAAAACTGTTTTTT. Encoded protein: CASSIGRGEKLFF.

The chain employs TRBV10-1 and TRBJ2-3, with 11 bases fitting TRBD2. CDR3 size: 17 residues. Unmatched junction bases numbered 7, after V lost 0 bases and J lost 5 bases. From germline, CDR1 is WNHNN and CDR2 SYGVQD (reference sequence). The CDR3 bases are TGCGCCAGCAGTGAGTCGATAGCGGGAGGGCCAGTAGATACGCAGTATTTT. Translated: CASSESIAGGPVDTQYF.

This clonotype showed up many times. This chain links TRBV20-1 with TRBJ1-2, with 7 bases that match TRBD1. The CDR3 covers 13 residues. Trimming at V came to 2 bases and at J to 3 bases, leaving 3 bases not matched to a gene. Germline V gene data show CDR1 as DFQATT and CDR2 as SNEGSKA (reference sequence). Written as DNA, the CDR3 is TGCAGTGCTAGACAGGGGGAGGACTATGGCTACACCTTC. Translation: CSARQGEDYGYTF.

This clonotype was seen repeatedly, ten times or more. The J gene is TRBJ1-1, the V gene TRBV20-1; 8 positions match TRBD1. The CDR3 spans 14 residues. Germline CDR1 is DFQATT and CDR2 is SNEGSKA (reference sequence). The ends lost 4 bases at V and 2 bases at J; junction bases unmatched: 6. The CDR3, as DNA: TGCAGTGCTATTGGACAGGGCTTCAACACTGAAGCTTTCTTT. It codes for CSAIGQGFNTEAFF.

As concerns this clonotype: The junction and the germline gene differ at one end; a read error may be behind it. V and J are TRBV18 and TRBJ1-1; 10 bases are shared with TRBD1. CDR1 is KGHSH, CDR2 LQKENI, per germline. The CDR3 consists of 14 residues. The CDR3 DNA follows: TGTTCCAGCTCCCAAGGGACAGGGGAAACTGAAGCTTTCTTT. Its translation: CSSSQGTGETEAFF.